One and the same sample provided the 8 T cell receptor beta chains below, sequenced in a study of beta chain features in type 1 diabetes. Sequenced material consisted of expressed TCRB transcripts (all of the isolated RNA was reverse transcribed). The method was immunoSEQ multiplex PCR; TCRdb's version includes in-frame clones alone and lacks a portion of them. The repertoire holds 900,000 or so clones, with roughly a sixth as singletons. Material for sequencing was naive CD4+ T cells from blood. The origin of the receptors is a woman between 18 and 29 years old in good health.

This clone was counted between two and nine times. V usage is TRBV29-1 and J usage is TRBJ2-3, with D perhaps matching TRBD1 or TRBD2 (5 bases each). Germline CDR1 reads SQVTM; CDR2 reads ANQGSEA. The CDR3 spans 14 residues. Trimming removed 4 bases from V and 2 bases from J, with 13 bases in between. The CDR3 protein is CSVGPLGTTDTQYF. CDR3 DNA: TGCAGCGTTGGCCCCTTGGGGACCACAGATACGCAGTATTTT.

This clone was detected a few times. The V gene is TRBV6-1, the J gene TRBJ1-1; D is undetermined. The V and J ends lost 2 bases and 4 bases respectively, with 5 bases between them. Germline V gene sequence: CDR1 MNHNS, CDR2 SASEGT. The CDR3 is 12 amino acids. CDR3 in DNA: TGTGCCAGCAGTGAAAGTACCACTGAAGCTTTCTTT. Protein: CASSESTTEAFF.

The chain employs TRBV10-3 and TRBJ1-2; D unresolved. Germline CDR1 is ENHRY and CDR2 is SYGVKD. The CDR3 consists of 13 residues. V lost 10 bases to trimming and J lost 6 bases, with 18 bases between them. The CDR3 protein is CASRIVGENGYTF. The CDR3 coding sequence is TGTGCCAGCCGGATTGTTGGGGAGAATGGCTACACCTTC.

This clone has just a few counts. The genes are TRBV7-9 and TRBJ1-1; D is unclear. Germline assignment: CDR1 SEHNR and CDR2 FQNEAQ (reference sequence). This CDR3 contains 12 residues. The V gene lost 0 bases and the J gene lost 11 bases, with 10 bases spanning the gap. The CDR3 nucleotides read TGTGCCAGCAGCTTAGCGGGCCCCTGGGCTTTCTTT. This sequence encodes CASSLAGPWAFF.

A few counts support this clone. J is TRBJ2-5 and V is TRBV18; D is unclear. The V and J ends lost 3 bases and 0 bases respectively, with 8 bases between them. Germline CDR1 KGHSH, CDR2 LQKENI. The CDR3 loop spans 14 amino acids. In DNA form, the CDR3 reads TGTGCCAGCTCACCGGGTTCGTACCAAGAGACCCAGTACTTC. Amino acids: CASSPGSYQETQYF.

V usage is TRBV4-2 and J usage is TRBJ1-3; D possibly corresponds to TRBD1 (6 bases). Between the trimmed V and J ends, which lost 0 bases and 0 bases, there was a span of 12 bases. The V gene's germline CDR1 is LGHNA and CDR2 YNFKEQ. CDR3 size: 17 residues. The DNA of the CDR3 is TGTGCCAGCAGCCAAGATGGGGGCAGGGGCTCTGGAAACACCATATATTTT. Translating it yields CASSQDGGRGSGNTIYF.

This chain connects TRBV27 to TRBJ1-1; 8 bases agree with TRBD1. V trimming: 8 bases; J trimming: 4 bases; junction bases outside the gene matches: 12. CDR3 size: 15 residues. CDR1 MNHEY and CDR2 SMNVEV come from the germline V gene (reference sequence). This CDR3 is CASRTGQGVGTEAFF. CDR3 sequence (DNA): TGTGCCAGCCGAACCGGACAGGGTGTGGGCACTGAAGCTTTCTTT.

The chain carries TRBV6-5 and TRBJ2-1; 7 bases agree with TRBD2. Unmatched junction bases numbered 8, after V lost 0 bases and J lost 15 bases. Looked up from germline, CDR1 is MNHEY and CDR2 is SVGAGI. This CDR3 has 13 amino acids. The CDR3 region is CASSYSKERGLFF. The CDR3 DNA reads as TGTGCCAGCAGTTACTCGAAGGAGCGGGGCTTGTTCTTC.